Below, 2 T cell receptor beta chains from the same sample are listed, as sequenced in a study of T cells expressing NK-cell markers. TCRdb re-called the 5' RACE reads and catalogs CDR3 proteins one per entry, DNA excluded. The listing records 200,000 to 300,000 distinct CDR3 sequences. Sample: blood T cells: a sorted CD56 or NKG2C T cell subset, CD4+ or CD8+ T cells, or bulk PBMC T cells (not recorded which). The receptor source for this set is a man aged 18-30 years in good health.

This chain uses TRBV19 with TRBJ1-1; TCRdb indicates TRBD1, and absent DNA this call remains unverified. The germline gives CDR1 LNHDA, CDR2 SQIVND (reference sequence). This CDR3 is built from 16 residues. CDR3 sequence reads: CASSPLQGSMNTEAFF.

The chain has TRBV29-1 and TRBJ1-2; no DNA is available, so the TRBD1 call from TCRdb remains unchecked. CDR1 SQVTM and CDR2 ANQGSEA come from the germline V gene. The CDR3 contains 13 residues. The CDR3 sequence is CSVGDLMSYGYTF.